Only one count was recorded for the clone carrying this TCR beta chain. Its antigen is not known. This entry is derived from a study of cytomegalovirus exposure and HLA in healthy donors. The study's findings and limits: Most TCR beta V segments were productive about 87% or about 30% of the time in an earlier analysis. In a later analysis, HLA-associated beta chains showed higher expansion and lower generation probabilities than comparable chains.

A multiplex PCR was run with 60 Vbeta primers and 13 Jbeta primers. Assay used: immunoSEQ multiplex PCR; TCRdb lists only in-frame clones, some missing. The table has 80,000 or so clones, 70% to 80% seen once. CDR3 length: 16 residues. Germline V gene sequence: CDR1 MDHEN, CDR2 SYDVKM. V lost 1 base and J lost 7, with 14 bases in between. The rearrangement links TRBV28 to TRBJ1-6; D might be TRBD1 (5 bases). The sample consisted of PBMCs. This clonotype was sampled from a man aged 35 to 55 in good health and CMV-seronegative. CDR3 nucleotide sequence: TGTGCCAGCAGTTTATATGGCAGGGCGGTGAATTCACCCCTCCACTTT. Translation: CASSLYGRAVNSPLHF. Full variable domain (remainder filled in from reference TRBV28 and TRBJ1-6): DVKVTQSSRYLVKRTGEKVFLECVQDMDHENMFWYRQDPGLGLRLIYFSYDVKMKEKGDIPEGYSVSREKKERFSLILESASTNQTSMYLCASSLYGRAVNSPLHFGNGTRLTVT.